This T cell receptor beta chain was recorded in a study of T cell responses to AZD1222 COVID-19 vaccine. Study-wide points: Sampling captured repertoires only after the peak T cell response. Donor demographics were predominantly white British with a female majority; clonal diversity may be underestimated. Mapped onto spike, vaccine-associated CD4 TCRs spanned it and were dominant at 160-218 and 743-854.

Generated by immunoSEQ multiplex PCR, the TCRdb table keeps only in-frame clones and is missing some. The table has about 120,000 clones, 80% to 90% seen once. There are 13 residues in the CDR3. The V end was cut by 1 base, the J end by 2 bases, with 5 bases between. Per germline, CDR1 MNHEY and CDR2 SVGAGI. With regard to this clone: The antigen is not known. Other DNA sequences in the same sample also yield this CDR3.

The TCR comes from an adult in good health. This rearrangement joins TRBV6-5 to TRBJ1-1; no definite D call. The input for sequencing was peripheral blood, taken on day 0 of AZD1222 vaccination. For the CDR3, the DNA is TGTGCCAGCAGTTACTTCCGCAACACTGAAGCTTTCTTT. Protein: CASSYFRNTEAFF.